A selection of T cell receptor beta chains follows, all from one sample in a study of molecular identifiers for immune sequencing clone quantification. TCRdb reanalysed the PCR reads using MiXCR and keeps one entry per CDR3 protein. The sample lists around 470,000 distinct CDR3 sequences; around 23% were seen once. The sequencing sample was made of naive CD8+ T cells from blood, with Jurkat cell RNA spiked in. The receptor set was obtained from a human donor in good health. Some libraries in this study had Jurkat cell RNA spiked in. Both conserved end residues are part of each CDR3. Fields, in order: clone size, D gene, J gene, V gene, CDR3 length, CDR3 protein, CDR3 DNA. The D gene is left open where the match is weak. Clone size appears in some rows only: once, few, many, or a class for an expanded clone.

clone size: few
D gene: NA
J gene: TRBJ2-1
V gene: TRBV3-1
CDR3 length: 13
CDR3 protein: CASSQVGPDERFF
CDR3 DNA: TGTGCCAGCAGCCAAGTCGGCCCGGATGAGCGGTTCTTC

clone size: NA
D gene: TRBD2
J gene: TRBJ2-7
V gene: TRBV6-5
CDR3 length: 15
CDR3 protein: CASRVRGGVPDEQYF
CDR3 DNA: TGTGCCAGCAGGGTTCGGGGGGGCGTGCCGGACGAGCAGTACTTC

clone size: many
D gene: NA
J gene: TRBJ1-2
V gene: TRBV29-1
CDR3 length: 13
CDR3 protein: CSVEDTTNYGYTF
CDR3 DNA: TGCAGCGTTGAGGACACGACTAACTATGGCTACACCTTC

clone size: NA
D gene: NA
J gene: TRBJ2-1
V gene: TRBV11-2
CDR3 length: 15
CDR3 protein: CASSSPWTENNEQFF
CDR3 DNA: TGTGCCAGCAGCTCCCCATGGACTGAAAACAATGAGCAGTTCTTC

clone size: many
D gene: NA
J gene: TRBJ2-7
V gene: TRBV6-5
CDR3 length: 13
CDR3 protein: CASSSVAGYEQYF
CDR3 DNA: TGTGCCAGCAGTTCGGTCGCTGGCTACGAGCAGTACTTC

clone size: NA
D gene: NA
J gene: TRBJ2-2
V gene: TRBV27
CDR3 length: 15
CDR3 protein: CASSLSPGRHGELFF
CDR3 DNA: TGTGCCAGCAGTTTATCTCCGGGACGCCACGGGGAGCTGTTTTTT

clone size: few
D gene: TRBD2
J gene: TRBJ2-3
V gene: TRBV4-1
CDR3 length: 16
CDR3 protein: CASSQDPSGSLDTQYF
CDR3 DNA: TGCGCCAGCAGCCAAGATCCTAGCGGGAGCTTAGATACGCAGTATTTT

clone size: NA
D gene: NA
J gene: TRBJ2-2
V gene: TRBV19
CDR3 length: 15
CDR3 protein: CASSAAGYVGGELFF
CDR3 DNA: TGTGCCAGTAGCGCGGCAGGGTATGTTGGCGGGGAGCTGTTTTTT

clone size: few
D gene: NA
J gene: TRBJ1-2
V gene: TRBV9
CDR3 length: 13
CDR3 protein: CASSLRDTGGYTF
CDR3 DNA: TGTGCCAGCAGCTTACGGGACACCGGGGGCTACACCTTC

clone size: many
D gene: NA
J gene: TRBJ2-3
V gene: TRBV20-1
CDR3 length: 13
CDR3 protein: CSARQIPPDTQYF
CDR3 DNA: TGCAGTGCCAGACAGATCCCTCCAGATACGCAGTATTTT

clone size: many
D gene: NA
J gene: TRBJ2-6
V gene: TRBV28
CDR3 length: 15
CDR3 protein: CASSLWVSGANVLTF
CDR3 DNA: TGTGCCAGCAGTTTATGGGTTAGTGGGGCCAACGTCCTGACTTTC

clone size: few
D gene: NA
J gene: TRBJ2-5
V gene: TRBV7-8
CDR3 length: 16
CDR3 protein: CASSPPRGIPNWAQYF
CDR3 DNA: TGTGCCAGCAGCCCCCCGAGGGGGATCCCAAACTGGGCCCAGTACTTC